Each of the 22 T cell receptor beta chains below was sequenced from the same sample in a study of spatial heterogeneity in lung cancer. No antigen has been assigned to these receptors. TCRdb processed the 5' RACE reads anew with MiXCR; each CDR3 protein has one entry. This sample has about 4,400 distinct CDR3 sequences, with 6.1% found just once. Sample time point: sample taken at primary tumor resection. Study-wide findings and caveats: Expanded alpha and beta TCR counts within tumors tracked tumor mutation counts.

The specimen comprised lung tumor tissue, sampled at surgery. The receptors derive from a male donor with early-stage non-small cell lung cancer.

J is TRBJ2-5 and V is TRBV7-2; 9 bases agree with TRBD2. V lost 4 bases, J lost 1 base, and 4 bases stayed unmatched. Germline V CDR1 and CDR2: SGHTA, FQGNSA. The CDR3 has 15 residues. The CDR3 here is CASSWGTSLQETQYF. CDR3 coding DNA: TGTGCCAGCAGCTGGGGGACTAGCCTCCAAGAGACCCAGTACTTC.

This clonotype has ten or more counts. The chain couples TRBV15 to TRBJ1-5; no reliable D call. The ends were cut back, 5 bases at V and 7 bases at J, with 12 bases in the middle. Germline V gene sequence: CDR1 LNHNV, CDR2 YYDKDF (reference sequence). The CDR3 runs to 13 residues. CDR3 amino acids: CATSLEISQPQHF. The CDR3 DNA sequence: TGTGCCACCAGCCTGGAGATCTCACAGCCCCAGCATTTT.

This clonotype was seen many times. CDR3 sequence (DNA): TGTGCCTGGAGTCGGACGGATCTCCACACCTTC. Protein product: CAWSRTDLHTF. The rearrangement uses TRBV30 and TRBJ1-2, with D unclear. V gave up 2 bases and J gave up 12 bases, with 13 bases separating them. The germline V gene has CDR1 GTSNPN and CDR2 SVGIG (reference sequence). This CDR3 contains 11 residues.

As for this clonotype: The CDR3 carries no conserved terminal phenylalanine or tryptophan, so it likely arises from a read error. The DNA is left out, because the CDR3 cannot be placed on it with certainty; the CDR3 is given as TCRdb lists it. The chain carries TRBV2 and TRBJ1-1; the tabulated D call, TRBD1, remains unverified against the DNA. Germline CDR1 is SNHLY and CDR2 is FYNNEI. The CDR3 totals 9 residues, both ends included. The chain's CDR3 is CASSDDRGV.

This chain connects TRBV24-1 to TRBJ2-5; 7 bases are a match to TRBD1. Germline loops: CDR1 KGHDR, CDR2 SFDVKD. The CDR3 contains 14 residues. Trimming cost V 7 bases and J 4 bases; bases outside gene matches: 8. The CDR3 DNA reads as TGTGCCACCAGCCTGACAGGGAGAGGAGAGACCCAGTACTTC. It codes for CATSLTGRGETQYF.

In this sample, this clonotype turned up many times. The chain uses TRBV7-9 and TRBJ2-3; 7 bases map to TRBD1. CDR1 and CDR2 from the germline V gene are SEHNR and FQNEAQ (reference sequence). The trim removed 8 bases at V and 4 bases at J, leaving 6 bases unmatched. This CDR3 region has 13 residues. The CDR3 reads CASQGQSSDTQYF. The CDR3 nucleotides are TGTGCCAGCCAGGGACAGTCTTCAGATACGCAGTATTTT.

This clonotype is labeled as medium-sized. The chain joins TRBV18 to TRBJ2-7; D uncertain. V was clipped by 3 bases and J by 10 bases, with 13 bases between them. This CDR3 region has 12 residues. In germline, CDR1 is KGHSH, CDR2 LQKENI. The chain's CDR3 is CASSPQGDFQYF. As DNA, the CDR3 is TGTGCCAGCTCACCTCAAGGAGACTTCCAGTACTTC.

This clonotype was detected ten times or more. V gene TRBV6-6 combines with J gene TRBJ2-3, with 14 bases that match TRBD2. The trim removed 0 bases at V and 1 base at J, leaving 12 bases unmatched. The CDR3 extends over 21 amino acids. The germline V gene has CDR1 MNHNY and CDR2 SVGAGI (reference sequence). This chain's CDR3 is CASSYSFRGTSGSAGTDTQYF. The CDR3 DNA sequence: TGTGCCAGCAGTTACTCGTTTCGTGGGACTAGCGGGAGCGCTGGCACAGATACGCAGTATTTT.

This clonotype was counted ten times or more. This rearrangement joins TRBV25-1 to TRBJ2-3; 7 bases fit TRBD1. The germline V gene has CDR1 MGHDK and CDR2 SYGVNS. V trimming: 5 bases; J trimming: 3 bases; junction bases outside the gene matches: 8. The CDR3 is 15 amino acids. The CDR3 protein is CASSLRDSRTDTQYF. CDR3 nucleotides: TGTGCCAGCAGTCTCCGGGACAGCAGGACAGATACGCAGTATTTT. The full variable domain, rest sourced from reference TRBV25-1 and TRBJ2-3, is EADIYQTPRYLVIGTGKKITLECSQTMGHDKMYWYQQDPGMELHLIHYSYGVNSTEKGDLSSESTVSRIRTEHFPLTLESARPSHTSQYLCASSLRDSRTDTQYFGPGTRLTVL.

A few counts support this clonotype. DNA of the CDR3: TGTGCCAGCAGCGGACCGCCTGGTTCACCCCTCCACTTT. Its protein product is CASSGPPGSPLHF. The chain is built from TRBV9 and TRBJ1-6; D gene uncertain. The CDR3 length is 13 residues. Germline loops: CDR1 SGDLS, CDR2 YYNGEE. Trimming shortened V by 3 bases and J by 9 bases, and 10 bases separated the two germline ends.

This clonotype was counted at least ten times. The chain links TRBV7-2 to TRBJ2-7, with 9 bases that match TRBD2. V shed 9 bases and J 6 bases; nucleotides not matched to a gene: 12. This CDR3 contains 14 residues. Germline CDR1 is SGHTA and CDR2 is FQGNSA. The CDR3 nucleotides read TGTGCCAGGTCACTTAGCGGGAGACCCAGCGAGCAGTACTTC. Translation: CARSLSGRPSEQYF.

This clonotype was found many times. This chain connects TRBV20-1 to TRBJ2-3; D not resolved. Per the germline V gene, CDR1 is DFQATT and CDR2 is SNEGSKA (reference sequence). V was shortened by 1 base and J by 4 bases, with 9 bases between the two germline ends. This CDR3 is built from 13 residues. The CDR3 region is CSARVQWSDTQYF. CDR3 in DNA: TGCAGTGCTAGAGTTCAATGGTCAGATACGCAGTATTTT.

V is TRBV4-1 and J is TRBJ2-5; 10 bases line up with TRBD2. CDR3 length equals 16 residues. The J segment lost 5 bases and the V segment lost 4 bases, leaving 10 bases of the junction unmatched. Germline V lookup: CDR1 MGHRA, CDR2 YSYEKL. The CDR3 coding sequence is TGCGCCAGCAGCCGATCCGGGACTAGCGTGGGGGAGACCCAGTACTTC. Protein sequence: CASSRSGTSVGETQYF.

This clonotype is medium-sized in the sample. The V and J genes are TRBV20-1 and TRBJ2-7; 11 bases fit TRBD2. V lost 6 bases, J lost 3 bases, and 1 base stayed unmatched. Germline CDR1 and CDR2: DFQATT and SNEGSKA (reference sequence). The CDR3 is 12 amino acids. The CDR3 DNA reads TGCAGTGCAGGGACTAGCGGCTACGAGCAGTACTTC. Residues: CSAGTSGYEQYF.

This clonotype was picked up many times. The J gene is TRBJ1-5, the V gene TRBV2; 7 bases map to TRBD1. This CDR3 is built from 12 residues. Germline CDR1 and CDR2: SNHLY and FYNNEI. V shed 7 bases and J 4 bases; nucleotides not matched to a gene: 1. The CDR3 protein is CASNRGNQPQHF. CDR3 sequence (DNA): TGTGCCAGCAACAGGGGTAATCAGCCCCAGCATTTT.

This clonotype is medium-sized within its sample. CDR3 DNA: TGCGCCAGCAGCCTGGACACCAACACTGAAGCTTTCTTT. Encoded protein: CASSLDTNTEAFF. This sequence joins TRBV5-1 and TRBJ1-1, with D possibly matching TRBD1 (5 bases). V gave up 4 bases and J gave up 2 bases, with 9 bases separating them. This CDR3 contains 13 residues. Germline CDR1 SGHRS, CDR2 YFSETQ.

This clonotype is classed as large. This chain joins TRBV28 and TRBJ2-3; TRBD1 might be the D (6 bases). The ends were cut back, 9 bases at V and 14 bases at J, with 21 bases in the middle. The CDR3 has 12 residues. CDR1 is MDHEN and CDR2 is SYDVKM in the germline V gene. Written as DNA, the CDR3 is TGTGCCAGTAACCTATCCCCGGGACATCTGTATTTT. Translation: CASNLSPGHLYF.

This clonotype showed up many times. Written as DNA, the CDR3 is TGCAGTGCAACGGGGGGGTTTGAAGCTTTCTTT. It yields the protein CSATGGFEAFF. The J gene is TRBJ1-1, the V gene TRBV20-1, with a weak D call TRBD1 (5 bases). V lost 6 bases and J 7 bases, leaving 12 bases between the germline ends. The CDR3 spans 11 residues. Germline CDR1 reads DFQATT; CDR2 reads SNEGSKA (reference sequence).

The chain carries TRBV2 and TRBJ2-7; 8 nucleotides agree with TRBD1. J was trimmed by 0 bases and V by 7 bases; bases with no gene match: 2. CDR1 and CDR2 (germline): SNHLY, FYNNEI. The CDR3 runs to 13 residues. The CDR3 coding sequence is TGTGCCAGCAACGACAGGGGCTCCTACGAGCAGTACTTC. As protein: CASNDRGSYEQYF. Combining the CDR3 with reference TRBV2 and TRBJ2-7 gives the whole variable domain EPEVTQTPSHQVTQMGQEVILRCVPISNHLYFYWYRQILGQKVEFLVSFYNNEISEKSEIFDDQFSVERPDGSNFTLKIRSTKLEDSAMYFCASNDRGSYEQYFGPGTRLTVT.

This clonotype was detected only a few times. The CDR3 is CASSLDRGRETQYF. Written as DNA, the CDR3 is TGTGCCAGCAGCTTGGATCGGGGGAGAGAGACCCAGTACTTC. This sequence joins TRBV5-6 and TRBJ2-5; maybe TRBD2 (6 bases). In germline, CDR1 is SGHDT, CDR2 YYEEEE. Trimming removed 0 bases from V and 4 bases from J, with 10 bases in between. The CDR3 runs 14 residues.

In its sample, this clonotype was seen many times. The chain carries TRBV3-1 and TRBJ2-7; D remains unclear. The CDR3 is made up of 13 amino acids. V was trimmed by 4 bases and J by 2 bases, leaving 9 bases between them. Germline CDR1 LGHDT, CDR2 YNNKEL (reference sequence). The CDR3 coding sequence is TGTGCCAGCAGCCCCCGGGTTACCTACGAGCAGTACTTC. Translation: CASSPRVTYEQYF.

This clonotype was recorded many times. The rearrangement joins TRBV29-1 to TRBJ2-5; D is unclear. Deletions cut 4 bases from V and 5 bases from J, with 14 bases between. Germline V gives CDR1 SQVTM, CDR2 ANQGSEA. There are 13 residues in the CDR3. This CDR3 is CSVAGSGWETQYF. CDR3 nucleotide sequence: TGCAGCGTTGCGGGCTCCGGGTGGGAGACCCAGTACTTC.